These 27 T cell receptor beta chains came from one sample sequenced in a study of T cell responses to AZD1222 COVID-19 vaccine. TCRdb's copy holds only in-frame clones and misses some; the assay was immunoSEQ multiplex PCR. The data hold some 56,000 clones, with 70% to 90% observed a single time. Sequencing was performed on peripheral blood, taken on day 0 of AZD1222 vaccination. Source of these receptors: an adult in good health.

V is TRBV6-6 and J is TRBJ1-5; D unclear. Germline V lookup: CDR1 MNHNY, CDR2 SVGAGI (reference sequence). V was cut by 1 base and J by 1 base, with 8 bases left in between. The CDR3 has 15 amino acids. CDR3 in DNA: TGTGCCAGCAGTTACTTGGGGAGGAGCAATCAGCCCCAGCATTTT. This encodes CASSYLGRSNQPQHF.

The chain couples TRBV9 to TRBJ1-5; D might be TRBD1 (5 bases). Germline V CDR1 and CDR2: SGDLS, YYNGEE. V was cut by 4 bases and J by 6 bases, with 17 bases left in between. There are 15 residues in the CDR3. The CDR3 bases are TGTGCCAGCAGCCCCCGACAAGGGGATAGTCAGCCCCAGCATTTT. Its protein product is CASSPRQGDSQPQHF.

This CDR3 reads CASSTWGATNEKLFF. The CDR3, as DNA: TGTGCCAGTAGTACCTGGGGTGCAACTAATGAAAAACTGTTTTTT. V usage is TRBV19 and J usage is TRBJ1-4; D is unresolved. From germline, CDR1 is LNHDA and CDR2 SQIVND (reference sequence). Trimming cost V 4 bases and J 0 bases, with 9 bases left between them. The CDR3 is 15 residues long.

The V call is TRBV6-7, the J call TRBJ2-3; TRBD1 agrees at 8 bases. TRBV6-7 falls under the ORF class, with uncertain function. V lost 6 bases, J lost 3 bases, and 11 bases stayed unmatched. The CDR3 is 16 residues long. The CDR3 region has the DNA TGTGCCAGCAGCCCCCGGGACAGGAGAGGGACAGATACGCAGTATTTT. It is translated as CASSPRDRRGTDTQYF.

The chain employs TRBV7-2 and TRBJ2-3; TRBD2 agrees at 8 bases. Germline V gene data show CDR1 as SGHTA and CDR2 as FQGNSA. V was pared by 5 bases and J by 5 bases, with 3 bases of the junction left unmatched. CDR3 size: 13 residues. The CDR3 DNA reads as TGTGCCAGCAGCCCGGGGGGGCGAGATACGCAGTATTTT. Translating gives CASSPGGRDTQYF.

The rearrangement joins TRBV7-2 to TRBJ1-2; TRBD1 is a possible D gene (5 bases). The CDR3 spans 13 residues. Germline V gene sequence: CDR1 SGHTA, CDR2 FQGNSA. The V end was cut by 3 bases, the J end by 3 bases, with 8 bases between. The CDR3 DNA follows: TGTGCCAGCAGCTTGCAGGGTGACTATGGCTACACCTTC. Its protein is CASSLQGDYGYTF.

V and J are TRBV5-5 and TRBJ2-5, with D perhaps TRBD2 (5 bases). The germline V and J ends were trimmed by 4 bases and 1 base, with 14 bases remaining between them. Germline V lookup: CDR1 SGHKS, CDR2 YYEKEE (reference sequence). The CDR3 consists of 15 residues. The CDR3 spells CASSTRTDSQETQYF. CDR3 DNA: TGTGCCAGCAGCACACGGACGGACTCCCAAGAGACCCAGTACTTC.

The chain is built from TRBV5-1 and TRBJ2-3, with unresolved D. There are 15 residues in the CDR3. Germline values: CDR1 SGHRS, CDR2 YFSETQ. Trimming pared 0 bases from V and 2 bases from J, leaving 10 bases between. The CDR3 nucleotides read TGCGCCAGCAGCTTGGCCCGGCGGAACACAGATACGCAGTATTTT. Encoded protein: CASSLARRNTDTQYF.

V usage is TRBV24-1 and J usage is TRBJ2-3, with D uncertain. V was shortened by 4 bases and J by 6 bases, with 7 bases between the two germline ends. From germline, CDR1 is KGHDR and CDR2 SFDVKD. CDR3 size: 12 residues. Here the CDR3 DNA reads TGTGCCACCAGTGAGAAGACGGATACGCAGTATTTT. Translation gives CATSEKTDTQYF.

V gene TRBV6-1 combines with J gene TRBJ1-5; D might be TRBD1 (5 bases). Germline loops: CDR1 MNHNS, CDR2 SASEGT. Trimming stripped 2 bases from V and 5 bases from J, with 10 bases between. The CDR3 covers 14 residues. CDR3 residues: CASSEPGGYQPQHF. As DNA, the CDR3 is TGTGCCAGCAGTGAACCGGGGGGGTATCAGCCCCAGCATTTT.

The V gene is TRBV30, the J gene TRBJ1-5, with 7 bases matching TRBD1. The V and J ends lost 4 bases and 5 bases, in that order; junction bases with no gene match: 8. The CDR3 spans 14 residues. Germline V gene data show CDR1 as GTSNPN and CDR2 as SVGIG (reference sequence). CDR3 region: CAWNAQGLDQPQHF. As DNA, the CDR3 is TGTGCCTGGAACGCACAGGGGTTGGATCAGCCCCAGCATTTT. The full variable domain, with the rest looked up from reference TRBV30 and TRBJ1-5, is SQTIHQWPATLVQPVGSPLSLECTVEGTSNPNLYWYRQAAGRGLQLLFYSVGIGQISSEVPQNLSASRPQDRQFILSSKKLLLSDSGFYLCAWNAQGLDQPQHFGDGTRLSIL.

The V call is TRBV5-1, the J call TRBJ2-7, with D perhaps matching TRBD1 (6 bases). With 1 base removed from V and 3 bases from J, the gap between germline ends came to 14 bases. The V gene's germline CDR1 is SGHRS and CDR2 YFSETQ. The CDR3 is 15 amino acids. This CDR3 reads CASSLQAGANYEQYF. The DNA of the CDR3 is TGCGCCAGCAGCTTGCAGGCAGGGGCCAACTACGAGCAGTACTTC.

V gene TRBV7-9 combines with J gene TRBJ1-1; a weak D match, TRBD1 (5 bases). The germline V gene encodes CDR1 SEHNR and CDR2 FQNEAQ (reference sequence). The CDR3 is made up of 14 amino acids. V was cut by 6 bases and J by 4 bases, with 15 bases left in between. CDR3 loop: CASSFGTLGTEAFF. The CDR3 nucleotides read TGTGCCAGCAGTTTTGGGACTCTCGGCACTGAAGCTTTCTTT.

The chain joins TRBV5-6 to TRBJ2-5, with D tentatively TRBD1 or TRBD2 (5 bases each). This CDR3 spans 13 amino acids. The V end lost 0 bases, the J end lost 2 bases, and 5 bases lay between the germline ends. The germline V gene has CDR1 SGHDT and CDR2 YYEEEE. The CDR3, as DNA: TGTGCCAGCAGCTTGGGGGGGCAAGAGACCCAGTACTTC. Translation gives CASSLGGQETQYF.

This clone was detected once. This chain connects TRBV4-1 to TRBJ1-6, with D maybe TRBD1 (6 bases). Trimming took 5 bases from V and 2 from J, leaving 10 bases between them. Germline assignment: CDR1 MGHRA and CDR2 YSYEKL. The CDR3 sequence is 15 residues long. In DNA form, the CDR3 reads TGCGCCAGCAGCGCAGGGGCCCCCTATAATTCACCCCTCCACTTT. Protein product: CASSAGAPYNSPLHF.

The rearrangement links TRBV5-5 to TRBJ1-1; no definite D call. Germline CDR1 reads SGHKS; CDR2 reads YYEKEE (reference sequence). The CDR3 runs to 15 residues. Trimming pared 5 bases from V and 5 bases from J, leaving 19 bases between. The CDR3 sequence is CASRWLWIGETEAFF. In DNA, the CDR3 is TGTGCCAGCAGATGGCTTTGGATTGGGGAAACTGAAGCTTTCTTT.

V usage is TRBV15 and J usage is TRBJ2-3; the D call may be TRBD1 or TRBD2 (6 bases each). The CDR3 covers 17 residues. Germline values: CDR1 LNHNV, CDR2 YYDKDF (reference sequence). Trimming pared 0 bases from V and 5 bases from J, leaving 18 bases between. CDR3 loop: CATSRESRGPGVDTQYF. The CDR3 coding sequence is TGTGCCACCAGCAGAGAGTCTCGGGGGCCCGGAGTAGATACGCAGTATTTT.

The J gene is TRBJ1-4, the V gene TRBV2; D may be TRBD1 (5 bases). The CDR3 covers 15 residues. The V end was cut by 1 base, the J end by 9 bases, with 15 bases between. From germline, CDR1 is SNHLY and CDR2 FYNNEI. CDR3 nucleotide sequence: TGTGCCAGCAGTGAAGAAAGGGACGTCAGGAAAAAACTGTTTTTT. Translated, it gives CASSEERDVRKKLFF.

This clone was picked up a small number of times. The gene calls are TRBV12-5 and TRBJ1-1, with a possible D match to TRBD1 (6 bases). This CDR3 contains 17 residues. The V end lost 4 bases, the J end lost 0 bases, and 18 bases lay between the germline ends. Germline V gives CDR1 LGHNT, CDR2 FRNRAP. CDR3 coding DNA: TGTGCTAGTGGTTCGGGACACATAGACAACGTGAACACTGAAGCTTTCTTT. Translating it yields CASGSGHIDNVNTEAFF.

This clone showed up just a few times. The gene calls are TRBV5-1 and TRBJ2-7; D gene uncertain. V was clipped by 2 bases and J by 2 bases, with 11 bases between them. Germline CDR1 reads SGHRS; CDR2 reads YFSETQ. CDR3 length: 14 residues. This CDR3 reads CASSLRNGPYEQYF. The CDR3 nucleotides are TGCGCCAGCAGCTTACGAAACGGTCCCTACGAGCAGTACTTC.

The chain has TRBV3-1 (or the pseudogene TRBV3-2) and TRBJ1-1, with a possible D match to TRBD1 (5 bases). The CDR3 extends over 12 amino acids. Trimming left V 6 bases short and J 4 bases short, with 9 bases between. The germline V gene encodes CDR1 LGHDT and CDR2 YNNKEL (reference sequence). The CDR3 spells CASSEGFTEAFF. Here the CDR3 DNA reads TGTGCCAGCAGTGAGGGGTTCACTGAAGCTTTCTTT.

The CDR3 protein is CASSSGQSNYGYTF. DNA for the CDR3: TGTGCCAGTAGTTCAGGACAGTCGAACTATGGCTACACCTTC. The genes are TRBV19 and TRBJ1-2; D perhaps matches TRBD1 (6 bases). The germline V gene has CDR1 LNHDA and CDR2 SQIVND (reference sequence). The CDR3 has 14 amino acids. V was clipped by 5 bases and J by 2 bases, with 12 bases between them.

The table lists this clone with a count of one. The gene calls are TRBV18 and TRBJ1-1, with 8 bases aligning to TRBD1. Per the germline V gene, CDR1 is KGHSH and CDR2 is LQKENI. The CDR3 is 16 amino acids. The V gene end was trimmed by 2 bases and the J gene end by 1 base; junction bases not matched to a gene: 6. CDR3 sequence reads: CASSPIRQGRNTEAFF. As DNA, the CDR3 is TGTGCCAGCTCACCAATCCGACAGGGGAGGAACACTGAAGCTTTCTTT.

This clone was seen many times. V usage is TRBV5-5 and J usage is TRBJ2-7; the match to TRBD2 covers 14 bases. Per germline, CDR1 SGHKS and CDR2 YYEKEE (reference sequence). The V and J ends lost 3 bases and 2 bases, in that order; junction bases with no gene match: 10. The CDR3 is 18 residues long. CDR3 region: CASSSGLAGATNTYEQYF. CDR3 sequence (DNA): TGTGCCAGCAGCTCGGGACTAGCGGGGGCCACAAATACCTACGAGCAGTACTTC.

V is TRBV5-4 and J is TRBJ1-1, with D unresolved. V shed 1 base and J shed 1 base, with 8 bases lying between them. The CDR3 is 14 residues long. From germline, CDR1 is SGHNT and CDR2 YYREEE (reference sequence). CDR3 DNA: TGTGCCAGCAGCTTGCGGGCAGGGAACACTGAAGCTTTCTTT. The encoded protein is CASSLRAGNTEAFF.

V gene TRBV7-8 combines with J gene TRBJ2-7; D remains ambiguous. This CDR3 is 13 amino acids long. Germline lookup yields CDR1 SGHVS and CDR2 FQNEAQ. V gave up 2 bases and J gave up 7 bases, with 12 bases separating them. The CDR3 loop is CASSLLLLREQYF. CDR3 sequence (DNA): TGTGCCAGCAGCTTATTGCTTCTGCGGGAGCAGTACTTC.

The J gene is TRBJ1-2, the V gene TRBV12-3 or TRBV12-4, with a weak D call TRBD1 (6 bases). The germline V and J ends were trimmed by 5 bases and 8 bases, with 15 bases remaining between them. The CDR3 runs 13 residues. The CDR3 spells CASSPGGPGGYTF. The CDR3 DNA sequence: TGTGCCAGCAGTCCCGGGGGGCCGGGGGGCTACACCTTC.